Below are 5 T cell receptor beta chains sequenced from a single sample in a study of identical twins. TCRdb re-called the 5' RACE reads through MiXCR, storing one row per CDR3 protein. This sample has roughly 690,000 distinct CDR3 sequences, with around 6.1% found just once. The sample comprised naive T cells sorted from blood. All receptors come from a young man in good health.

This clonotype was counted many times. The chain carries TRBV12-3 or TRBV12-4 and TRBJ2-7; TRBD1 or TRBD2 may be the D gene (5 bases each). The germline V and J ends were trimmed by 5 bases and 7 bases, with 12 bases remaining between them. The CDR3 consists of 12 residues. The CDR3 bases are TGTGCCAGCAGTACCCGGGACCGAGAGCAGTACTTC. Protein product: CASSTRDREQYF.

The chain carries TRBV27 and TRBJ1-5, with 8 nucleotides matching TRBD1. The germline V gene encodes CDR1 MNHEY and CDR2 SMNVEV (reference sequence). Trimming at V came to 3 bases and at J to 4 bases, leaving 5 bases not matched to a gene. This CDR3 is 15 amino acids long. The CDR3 nucleotides read TGTGCCAGCAGTTTGCAGGGGGCATGGAATCAGCCCCAGCATTTT. It specifies CASSLQGAWNQPQHF.

This clonotype was detected a few times. This chain connects TRBV5-1 to TRBJ2-1; TRBD2 aligns across 11 bases. The CDR3 extends over 16 amino acids. Germline CDR1 and CDR2: SGHRS and YFSETQ. The trim removed 4 bases at V and 10 bases at J, leaving 13 bases unmatched. The CDR3 DNA sequence: TGCGCCAGCAGCCCCTCGGGCGTAGCGGGAGGGAAAGAGCAGTTCTTC. Translating it yields CASSPSGVAGGKEQFF.

The table lists this clonotype with many counts. This rearrangement joins TRBV10-1 to TRBJ2-2; the match to TRBD2 covers 11 bases. The CDR3 sequence is 16 residues long. Germline V CDR1 and CDR2: WNHNN, SYGVQD (reference sequence). V shed 1 base and J 6 bases; nucleotides not matched to a gene: 4. The CDR3 DNA follows: TGCGCCAGCAGTGAGTTAGCGGGAGGGCCTGCCGGGGAGCTGTTTTTT. This translates into CASSELAGGPAGELFF.

This clonotype was observed a handful of times. For the CDR3, the DNA is TGTGCCAGCAGCTCTAGGACAGGTCGCACAGATACGCAGTATTTT. Translated, it gives CASSSRTGRTDTQYF. J is TRBJ2-3 and V is TRBV6-1, with 7 nucleotides matching TRBD1. This CDR3 is built from 15 residues. Germline loops: CDR1 MNHNS, CDR2 SASEGT. V gave up 6 bases and J gave up 1 base; unmatched junction bases: 7.